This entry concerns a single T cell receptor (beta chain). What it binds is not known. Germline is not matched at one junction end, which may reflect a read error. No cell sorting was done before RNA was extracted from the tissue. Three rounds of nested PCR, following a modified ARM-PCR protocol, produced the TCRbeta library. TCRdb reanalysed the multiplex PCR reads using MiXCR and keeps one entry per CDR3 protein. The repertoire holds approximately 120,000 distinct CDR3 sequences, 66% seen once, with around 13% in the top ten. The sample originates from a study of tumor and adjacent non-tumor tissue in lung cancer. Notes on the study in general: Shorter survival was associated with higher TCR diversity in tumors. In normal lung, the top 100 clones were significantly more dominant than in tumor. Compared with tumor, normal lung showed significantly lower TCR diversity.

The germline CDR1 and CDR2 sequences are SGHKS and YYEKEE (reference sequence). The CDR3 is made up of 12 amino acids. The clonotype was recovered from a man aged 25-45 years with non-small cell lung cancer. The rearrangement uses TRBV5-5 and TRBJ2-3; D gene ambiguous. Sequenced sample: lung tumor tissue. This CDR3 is CASNILGNTQYF. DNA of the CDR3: TGTGCCAGCAACATACTGGGGAATACGCAGTATTTC. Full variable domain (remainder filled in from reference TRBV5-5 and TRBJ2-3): DAGVTQSPTHLIKTRGQQVTLRCSPISGHKSVSWYQQVLGQGPQFIFQYYEKEERGRGNFPDRFSARQFPNYSSELNVNALLLGDSALYLCASNILGNTQYFGPGTRLTVL.